The sample holds many counts of the clone carrying this T cell receptor (beta chain). The data belong to a study of quantifying T cell responses using KT2 cells. About the research overall: TCR alpha and beta constant-region primers primed reverse transcription of RNA. The T4 ligation step was estimated to exceed 9% efficiency under optimum conditions.

Each cDNA got a UMI-containing oligo ligated at its 3' end. The first PCR ran about 4 cycles with an equimolar RC1.1 and RC1.2 beta primer mix. Starting with the second PCR, alpha and beta TCR chains went through separate processing. TCRdb used MiXCR to reprocess the UMI-ligation and nested PCR reads, holding one entry per CDR3 protein. The data show 40,000 to 50,000 distinct CDR3 sequences, about a sixth seen once. The germline V and J ends were trimmed by 0 bases and 1 base, with 12 bases remaining between them. Germline CDR1 and CDR2: MNHEY and SVGAGI. This CDR3 is 16 amino acids long. The gene calls are TRBV6-5 and TRBJ1-1, with unresolved D. The source material was PBMCs spiked with cells of the T cell clone KT2. The receptor's source is a human donor. The CDR3 sequence: CASSYSVPGQNTEAFF. DNA for the CDR3: TGTGCCAGCAGTTACTCGGTTCCAGGCCAGAACACTGAAGCTTTCTTT.